Described below is a single T cell receptor beta chain sequence and its context. The germline V gene has CDR1 MDHEN and CDR2 SYDVKM. This CDR3 is built from 15 residues. V lost 8 bases, J lost 0 bases, and 14 bases lay in between. The sample is drawn from a study of T cell repertoires in cytomegalovirus infection. Using its own MiXCR run on the reads, TCRdb lists one record per CDR3 protein. The repertoire holds about 530,000 distinct CDR3 sequences, with less than 30% as singletons. V gene TRBV28 combines with J gene TRBJ2-1; a possible D gene is TRBD1 (6 bases). The TCR was taken from a human donor in good health (CMV status not recorded). Some clones in this sample may be carry-over from other donors' samples. The sample taken for sequencing was PBMCs. CDR3 loop: CASSVGQSSYNEQFF. In DNA form, the CDR3 reads TGTGCCAGCTCCGTCGGACAGAGCTCCTACAATGAGCAGTTCTTC. The whole variable domain, filled in from reference TRBV28 and TRBJ2-1, reads DVKVTQSSRYLVKRTGEKVFLECVQDMDHENMFWYRQDPGLGLRLIYFSYDVKMKEKGDIPEGYSVSREKKERFSLILESASTNQTSMYLCASSVGQSSYNEQFFGPGTRLTVL.